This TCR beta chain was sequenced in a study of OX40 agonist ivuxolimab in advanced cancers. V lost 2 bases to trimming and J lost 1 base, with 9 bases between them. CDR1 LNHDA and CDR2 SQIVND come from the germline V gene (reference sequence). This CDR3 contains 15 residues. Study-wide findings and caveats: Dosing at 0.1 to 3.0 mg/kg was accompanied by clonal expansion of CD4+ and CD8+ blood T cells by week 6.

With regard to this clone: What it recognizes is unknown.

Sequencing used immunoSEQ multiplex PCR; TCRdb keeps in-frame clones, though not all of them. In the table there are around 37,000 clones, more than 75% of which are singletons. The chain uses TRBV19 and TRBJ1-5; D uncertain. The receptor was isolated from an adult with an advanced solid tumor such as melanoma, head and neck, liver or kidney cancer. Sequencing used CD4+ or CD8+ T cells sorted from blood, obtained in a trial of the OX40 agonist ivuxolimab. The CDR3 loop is CASSITSESNQPQHF. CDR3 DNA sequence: TGTGCCAGTAGTATAACGTCAGAAAGCAATCAGCCCCAGCATTTT.